The 27 T cell receptor beta chains below come from one sample, sequenced in a study of glioma-infiltrating T cells after dendritic cell vaccination. Assay: immunoSEQ multiplex PCR; the TCRdb copy retains only in-frame clones and omits some. Among 45,000 to 50,000 clones listed, 85% were seen once. The input for sequencing was blood, taken before dendritic cell vaccination. These receptors all stem from a human donor with glioblastoma.

The V and J genes are TRBV9 and TRBJ2-7; 11 bases are a match to TRBD1. Trimming cost V 3 bases and J 3 bases; bases outside gene matches: 5. Per the germline V gene, CDR1 is SGDLS and CDR2 is YYNGEE. This CDR3 comprises 15 residues. The CDR3 nucleotides read TGTGCCAGCAGCGCCTGGGACAGGGGGGTCTACGAGCAGTACTTC. It translates to CASSAWDRGVYEQYF. Combining the CDR3 with reference TRBV9 and TRBJ2-7 gives the whole variable domain DSGVTQTPKHLITATGQRVTLRCSPRSGDLSVYWYQQSLDQGLQFLIQYYNGEERAKGNILERFSAQQFPDLHSELNLSSLELGDSALYFCASSAWDRGVYEQYFGPGTRLTVT.

The chain has TRBV2 and TRBJ1-2; D perhaps matches TRBD1 (5 bases). Germline V gene lookup returns CDR1 SNHLY and CDR2 FYNNEI. Trimming pared 3 bases from V and 4 bases from J, leaving 9 bases between. CDR3 length: 13 residues. As DNA, the CDR3 is TGTGCCAGCAGTGAGCGAACAGGCTATGGCTACACCTTC. Translating gives CASSERTGYGYTF. Based on the CDR3 plus reference TRBV2 and TRBJ1-2, the full variable domain is EPEVTQTPSHQVTQMGQEVILRCVPISNHLYFYWYRQILGQKVEFLVSFYNNEISEKSEIFDDQFSVERPDGSNFTLKIRSTKLEDSAMYFCASSERTGYGYTFGSGTRLTVV.

The table lists this clone with a few counts. The chain employs TRBV5-6 and TRBJ1-4; D uncertain. The CDR3 runs 14 residues. Germline V gene sequence: CDR1 SGHDT, CDR2 YYEEEE. Deletions cut 2 bases from V and 4 bases from J, with 9 bases between. The CDR3 sequence: CASSFPGNNEKLFF. CDR3 nucleotides: TGTGCCAGCAGCTTCCCGGGAAATAATGAAAAACTGTTTTTT. Filled out from reference TRBV5-6 and TRBJ1-4, the complete variable domain reads DAGVTQSPTHLIKTRGQQVTLRCSPKSGHDTVSWYQQALGQGPQFIFQYYEEEERQRGNFPDRFSGHQFPNYSSELNVNALLLGDSALYLCASSFPGNNEKLFFGSGTQLSVL.

The chain recombines TRBV2 with TRBJ2-7; 7 nucleotides match TRBD1. Germline lookup yields CDR1 SNHLY and CDR2 FYNNEI. Germline trimming cut 6 bases from V and 4 bases from J; bases unmatched to any gene: 18. This CDR3 has 17 residues. The CDR3 DNA is TGTGCCAGCAGAGATCCCCCCGACAGGGCTTTTCGGTACGAGCAGTACTTC. Its translation is CASRDPPDRAFRYEQYF.

CDR3 DNA sequence: TGTGCCAGCAGCCAGGGGGGTCAAGATCAGCCCCAGCATTTT. This gives the protein CASSQGGQDQPQHF. The chain employs TRBV27 and TRBJ1-5; 7 nucleotides agree with TRBD1. Trimming at V came to 6 bases and at J to 5 bases, leaving 7 bases not matched to a gene. Germline loops: CDR1 MNHEY, CDR2 SMNVEV (reference sequence). The CDR3 runs to 14 residues.

The chain links TRBV5-1 to TRBJ2-7; TRBD1 matches at 9 bases. Germline V CDR1 and CDR2: SGHRS, YFSETQ. CDR3 length: 14 residues. J gave up 7 bases and V 4 bases, and 9 bases lay outside the gene matches. CDR3 nucleotides: TGCGCCAGCAGCCCCGGGACAGGGCTCTATGAGCAGTACTTC. Amino acids: CASSPGTGLYEQYF.

Concerning this clone: Compared with germline, one end of the junction differs, possibly owing to a read error. This rearrangement joins TRBV5-1 to TRBJ2-1, with 7 nucleotides matching TRBD1. The germline gives CDR1 SGHRS, CDR2 YFSETQ. This CDR3 is built from 12 residues. CDR3 nucleotide sequence: TGCGCCAGCAGCTTAGATGAGGGACAGCAATTCTTC. It translates to CASSLDEGQQFF.

This clone showed up just once. The CDR3 here is CATSRMLTGGIVQPQHF. The CDR3 nucleotides are TGTGCCACCAGCAGGATGCTCACAGGGGGGATTGTTCAGCCCCAGCATTTT. This chain uses TRBV15 with TRBJ1-5; 8 bases are shared with TRBD1. The germline gives CDR1 LNHNV, CDR2 YYDKDF (reference sequence). There are 17 residues in the CDR3. Trimming cost V 3 bases and J 6 bases; bases outside gene matches: 13. The full variable domain, in which reference TRBV15 and TRBJ1-5 provide the parts outside the CDR3, is DAMVIQNPRYQVTQFGKPVTLSCSQTLNHNVMYWYQQKSSQAPKLLFHYYDKDFNNEADTPDNFQSRRPNTSFCFLDIRSPGLGDTAMYLCATSRMLTGGIVQPQHFGDGTRLSIL.

This sequence joins TRBV4-2 and TRBJ2-7; 10 nucleotides align to TRBD1. Per germline, CDR1 LGHNA and CDR2 YNFKEQ. The V gene end was trimmed by 4 bases and the J gene end by 2 bases; junction bases not matched to a gene: 8. The CDR3 runs to 16 residues. In nucleotides, the CDR3 is TGTGCCAGCAGCCTGCTCGGGACAGGGGATCCCTACGAGCAGTACTTC. This sequence encodes CASSLLGTGDPYEQYF.

This rearrangement joins TRBV4-2 to TRBJ1-2, with 9 bases fitting TRBD1. Trimming cost V 1 base and J 7 bases; bases outside gene matches: 10. This CDR3 has 16 residues. In germline, CDR1 is LGHNA, CDR2 YNFKEQ. CDR3 region: CASSQGTQGQGSGYTF. For the CDR3, the DNA is TGTGCCAGCAGCCAAGGAACCCAGGGACAGGGCTCTGGCTACACCTTC.

V usage is TRBV27 and J usage is TRBJ1-2; TRBD1 is a possible D gene (5 bases). This CDR3 region has 18 residues. Germline lookup yields CDR1 MNHEY and CDR2 SMNVEV (reference sequence). With 6 bases removed from V and 5 bases from J, the gap between germline ends came to 28 bases. CDR3 sequence reads: CASRRVGDRVSDAYGYTF. Written as DNA, the CDR3 is TGTGCCAGCAGACGGGTAGGGGATAGAGTCTCGGACGCTTATGGCTACACCTTC.

The CDR3 sequence: CASKFSSGGTYNEQFF. The DNA of the CDR3 is TGTGCCAGCAAATTCTCTAGCGGGGGGACCTACAATGAGCAGTTCTTC. V gene TRBV2 combines with J gene TRBJ2-1, with TRBD2 identical over 11 bases. V trimming: 7 bases; J trimming: 2 bases; junction bases outside the gene matches: 7. The CDR3 runs 16 residues. The germline V gene has CDR1 SNHLY and CDR2 FYNNEI. Drawing the rest from reference TRBV2 and TRBJ2-1, the complete variable domain is EPEVTQTPSHQVTQMGQEVILRCVPISNHLYFYWYRQILGQKVEFLVSFYNNEISEKSEIFDDQFSVERPDGSNFTLKIRSTKLEDSAMYFCASKFSSGGTYNEQFFGPGTRLTVL.

V gene TRBV2 combines with J gene TRBJ1-2; 8 positions match TRBD1. CDR1 is SNHLY and CDR2 is FYNNEI in the germline V gene. Trimming took 9 bases from V and 4 from J; bases not matched to a gene: 7. The CDR3 runs to 13 residues. For the CDR3, the DNA is TGTGCCAGTGGACAGGGTTTACCCTATGGCTACACCTTC. This encodes CASGQGLPYGYTF.

The rearrangement uses TRBV6-4 and TRBJ2-5; D perhaps matches TRBD1 (5 bases). The DNA end is a closer match to TRBJ2-7, so the J assignment may be wrong. Germline CDR1 reads MRHNA; CDR2 reads SNTAGT. The CDR3 contains 13 residues. CDR3 loop: CASSARAHYEQYF. The DNA of the CDR3 is TGTGCCAGCAGTGCCAGGGCTCACTACGAGCAGTACTTC.

This sequence joins TRBV5-4 and TRBJ1-1; D gene unclear. This CDR3 is 14 amino acids long. Trimming shortened V by 0 bases and J by 1 base, and 7 bases separated the two germline ends. The germline V gene encodes CDR1 SGHNT and CDR2 YYREEE (reference sequence). The CDR3 sequence: CASSLGGRNTEAFF. CDR3 DNA: TGTGCCAGCAGCTTGGGAGGGCGGAACACTGAAGCTTTCTTT.

This chain connects TRBV30 to TRBJ1-3, with D hard to call. The CDR3 is 14 residues long. V dropped 2 bases and J dropped 0 bases, with 8 bases sitting between them. Germline V gene sequence: CDR1 GTSNPN, CDR2 SVGIG (reference sequence). DNA of the CDR3: TGTGCCTGGAGTTCGGACTTCTCTGGAAACACCATATATTTT. Amino acid sequence: CAWSSDFSGNTIYF.

The chain combines TRBV7-2 with TRBJ1-3, with D unresolved. V was trimmed by 1 base and J by 4 bases, leaving 8 bases between them. This CDR3 contains 14 residues. The germline CDR1 and CDR2 sequences are SGHTA and FQGNSA. The CDR3 protein is CASSLDVSGNTIYF. CDR3 sequence (DNA): TGTGCCAGCAGCTTAGATGTCTCCGGAAACACCATATATTTT.

V is TRBV5-4 and J is TRBJ1-1; TRBD1 might be the D (5 bases). This CDR3 spans 15 amino acids. V shed 4 bases and J shed 4 bases, with 17 bases lying between them. Per germline, CDR1 SGHNT and CDR2 YYREEE (reference sequence). The CDR3: CASSRSGLGGTEAFF. DNA for the CDR3: TGTGCCAGCAGCCGGAGCGGGTTGGGGGGCACTGAAGCTTTCTTT. Filled out from reference TRBV5-4 and TRBJ1-1, the complete variable domain reads ETGVTQSPTHLIKTRGQQVTLRCSSQSGHNTVSWYQQALGQGPQFIFQYYREEENGRGNFPPRFSGLQFPNYSSELNVNALELDDSALYLCASSRSGLGGTEAFFGQGTRLTVV.

Comment on this clone: Distinct nucleotide sequences in the sample also encode this CDR3. This chain joins TRBV19 and TRBJ1-1; D is perhaps TRBD1 (5 bases). Between the trimmed V and J ends, which lost 4 bases and 0 bases, there was a span of 9 bases. From germline, CDR1 is LNHDA and CDR2 SQIVND (reference sequence). This CDR3 region has 14 residues. DNA for the CDR3: TGTGCCAGTAGTACGGAAGGGGTGAACACTGAAGCTTTCTTT. Amino acid sequence: CASSTEGVNTEAFF.

This rearrangement joins TRBV7-3 to TRBJ2-7, with D possibly matching TRBD2 (6 bases). Trimming cost V 1 base and J 6 bases, with 13 bases left between them. The germline CDR1 and CDR2 sequences are SGHTA and FQGTGA. CDR3 length equals 14 residues. The DNA of the CDR3 is TGTGCCAGCAGCTTAAGCTTCGCGGAGGGCGAGCAGTACTTC. Its protein product is CASSLSFAEGEQYF.

This clone was seen just once. The V and J genes are TRBV5-4 and TRBJ2-1; possible D gene TRBD1, 6 bases. The CDR3 has 15 amino acids. Germline V gene lookup returns CDR1 SGHNT and CDR2 YYREEE (reference sequence). The germline V and J ends were trimmed by 3 bases and 4 bases, with 14 bases remaining between them. For the CDR3, the DNA is TGTGCCAGCAGCTCACAGGGTTCTTATTACAATGAGCAGTTCTTC. Translated, it gives CASSSQGSYYNEQFF.

V gene TRBV5-5 combines with J gene TRBJ2-7; a weak D match, TRBD1 (5 bases). Germline lookup yields CDR1 SGHKS and CDR2 YYEKEE (reference sequence). Trimming pared 1 base from V and 6 bases from J, leaving 14 bases between. The CDR3 has 14 residues. The CDR3 DNA reads TGTGCCAGCAGCTTGAAAGACAGTCATTTCGAGCAGTACTTC. It is translated as CASSLKDSHFEQYF.

The V gene is TRBV11-2, the J gene TRBJ2-5, with D possibly matching TRBD1 (7 bases). Germline V gene lookup returns CDR1 SGHAT and CDR2 FQNNGV. This CDR3 contains 15 residues. The V end lost 0 bases, the J end lost 3 bases, and 11 bases lay between the germline ends. CDR3 sequence: CASSLEGRGEETQYF. For the CDR3, the DNA is TGTGCCAGCAGCTTAGAGGGCAGGGGGGAAGAGACCCAGTACTTC.

The chain uses TRBV5-1 and TRBJ1-2; 8 positions match TRBD1. CDR1 is SGHRS and CDR2 is YFSETQ in the germline V gene. The junction had 4 bases not matched to a gene; V was cut back by 2 bases and J by 4 bases. The CDR3 covers 14 residues. The CDR3 is CASSLGQGIYGYTF. The CDR3 DNA follows: TGCGCCAGCAGCTTAGGACAGGGAATCTATGGCTACACCTTC.

The rearrangement joins TRBV27 to TRBJ1-6; the D is unclear. Deletions cut 2 bases from V and 4 bases from J, with 12 bases between. The germline CDR1 and CDR2 sequences are MNHEY and SMNVEV (reference sequence). The CDR3 has 16 residues. CDR3: CASSLTPGVYNSPLHF. The CDR3 coding sequence is TGTGCCAGCAGTTTAACCCCCGGGGTATATAATTCACCCCTCCACTTT.

The V call is TRBV7-2, the J call TRBJ2-3, with D tentatively TRBD2 (6 bases). The CDR3 consists of 14 residues. Germline V lookup: CDR1 SGHTA, CDR2 FQGNSA. V was clipped by 0 bases and J by 4 bases, with 8 bases between them. CDR3 nucleotides: TGTGCCAGCAGCTTAGCGGGGAGGTCAGATACGCAGTATTTT. Protein: CASSLAGRSDTQYF.

The genes are TRBV5-1 and TRBJ1-1, with 11 positions matching TRBD1. Looked up from germline, CDR1 is SGHRS and CDR2 is YFSETQ. This CDR3 comprises 14 residues. Unmatched junction bases numbered 8, after V lost 6 bases and J lost 7 bases. The CDR3 region has the DNA TGCGCCAGCAACAAACCGGGACAGGGGGATGAAGCTTTCTTT. It yields the protein CASNKPGQGDEAFF.